The clone carrying this T cell receptor beta chain has only a few counts. The target antigen is unknown. This entry is derived from a study of blood T cells in healthy people across ages. This CDR3 region has 14 residues. Germline lookup yields CDR1 MGHRA and CDR2 YSYEKL. PCR was performed a second time for roughly 6 to 12 cycles using a sample-barcoded 5' primer and a J-beta primer mix. TCRdb reprocessed the 5' RACE reads via MiXCR and lists one record per CDR3 protein. The sample holds 1.5 million to 2 million distinct CDR3 sequences, approximately 39% seen once. The study recruited healthy Caucasian donors from Russia who were aged about 6 to 95. General study results and limits: Because sorting was not performed, PBMCs prevented conclusive naive versus antigen-experienced comparison. Estimated diversity, derived from one million T cells, was regarded as an underestimate. Naive CD4+ cells and diversity were both higher in long-lived donors than in aged donors.

The clonotype was recovered from a human donor in good health. J is TRBJ2-5 and V is TRBV4-1, with a weak D call TRBD1 (6 bases). The better agreement between TRBJ2-7 and the DNA end casts doubt on the J call. The sequenced material came from blood. The DNA for the CDR3 is TGCGCCAGCAGCCAAGACAGGGGTTTCGACGAGCAGTACTTC. Translating it yields CASSQDRGFDEQYF.